This paragraph covers one T cell receptor (beta chain) sequence. The data belong to a study of T cell changes during pregnancy in multiple sclerosis. Looked up from germline, CDR1 is SEHNR and CDR2 is FQNEAQ (reference sequence). This CDR3 comprises 13 residues. With V trimmed by 4 bases and J by 8 bases, 7 bases remained unmatched. This table comes from immunoSEQ multiplex PCR, and its TCRdb copy is limited to in-frame clones, with some not included. The top ten hold under 1.5% of the sample, which has around 57,000 clones, under 95% seen once. The receptor was isolated from a female donor with multiple sclerosis, enrolled in a pregnancy study. The source material was peripheral blood, sampled in the second trimester of pregnancy. The chain carries TRBV7-9 and TRBJ1-1, with 7 bases fitting TRBD1. The CDR3: CASSSTGWREAFF. The CDR3 nucleotides read TGTGCCAGCAGCTCGACAGGGTGGCGGGAAGCTTTCTTT. The variable domain in full, with the rest retrieved from reference TRBV7-9 and TRBJ1-1, is DTGVSQNPRHKITKRGQNVTFRCDPISEHNRLYWYRQTLGQGPEFLTYFQNEAQLEKSRLLSDRFSAERPKGSFSTLEIQRTEQGDSAMYLCASSSTGWREAFFGQGTRLTVV.